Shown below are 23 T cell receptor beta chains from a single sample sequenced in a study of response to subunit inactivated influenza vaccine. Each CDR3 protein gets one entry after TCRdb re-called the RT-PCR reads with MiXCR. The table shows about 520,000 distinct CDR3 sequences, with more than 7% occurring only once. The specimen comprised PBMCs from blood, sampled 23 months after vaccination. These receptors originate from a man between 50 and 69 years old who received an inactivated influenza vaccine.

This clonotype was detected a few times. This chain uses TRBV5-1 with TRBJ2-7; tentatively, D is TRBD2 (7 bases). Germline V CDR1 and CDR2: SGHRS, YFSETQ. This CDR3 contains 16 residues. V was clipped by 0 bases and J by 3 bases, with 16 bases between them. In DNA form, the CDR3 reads TGCGCCAGCAGCTTGGCCACGGGGGGCCTCGGCTACGAGCAGTACTTC. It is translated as CASSLATGGLGYEQYF.

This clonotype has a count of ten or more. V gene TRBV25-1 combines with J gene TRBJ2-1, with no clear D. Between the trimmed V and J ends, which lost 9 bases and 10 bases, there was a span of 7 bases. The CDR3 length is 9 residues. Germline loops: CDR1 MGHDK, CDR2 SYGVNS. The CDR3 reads CARSSEQFF. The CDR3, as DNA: TGTGCCAGATCGTCCGAGCAGTTCTTC.

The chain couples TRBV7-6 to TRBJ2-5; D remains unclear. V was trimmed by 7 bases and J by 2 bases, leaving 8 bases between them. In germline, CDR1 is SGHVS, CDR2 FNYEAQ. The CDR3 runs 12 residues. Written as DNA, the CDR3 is TGTGCCAGCAACCAGAGACAAGAGACCCAGTACTTC. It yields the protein CASNQRQETQYF.

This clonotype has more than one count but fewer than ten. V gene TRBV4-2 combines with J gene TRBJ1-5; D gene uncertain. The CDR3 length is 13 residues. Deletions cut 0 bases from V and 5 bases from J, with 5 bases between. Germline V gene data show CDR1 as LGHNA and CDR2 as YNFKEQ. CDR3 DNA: TGTGCCAGCAGCCAAGATTCGGATCAGCCCCAGCATTTT. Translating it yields CASSQDSDQPQHF.

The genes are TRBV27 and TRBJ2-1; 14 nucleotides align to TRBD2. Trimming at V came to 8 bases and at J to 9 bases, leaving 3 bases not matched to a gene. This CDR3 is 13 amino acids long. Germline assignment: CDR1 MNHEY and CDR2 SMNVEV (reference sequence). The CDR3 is CASSGLAGAEQFF. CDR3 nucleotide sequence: TGTGCCAGCTCGGGACTAGCGGGGGCTGAGCAGTTCTTC.

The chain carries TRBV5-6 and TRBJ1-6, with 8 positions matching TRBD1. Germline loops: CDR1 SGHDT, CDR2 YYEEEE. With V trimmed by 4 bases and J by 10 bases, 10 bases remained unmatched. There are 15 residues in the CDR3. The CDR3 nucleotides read TGTGCCAGCAGCACTCCCGGGACAGGCACCTCACCCCTCCACTTT. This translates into CASSTPGTGTSPLHF.

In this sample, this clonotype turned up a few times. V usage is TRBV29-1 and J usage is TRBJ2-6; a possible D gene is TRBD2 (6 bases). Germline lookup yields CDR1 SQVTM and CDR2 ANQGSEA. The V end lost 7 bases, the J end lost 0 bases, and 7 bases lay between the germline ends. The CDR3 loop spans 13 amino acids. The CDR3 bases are TGCAGCGCGACTAGCTCTGGGGCCAACGTCCTGACTTTC. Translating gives CSATSSGANVLTF.

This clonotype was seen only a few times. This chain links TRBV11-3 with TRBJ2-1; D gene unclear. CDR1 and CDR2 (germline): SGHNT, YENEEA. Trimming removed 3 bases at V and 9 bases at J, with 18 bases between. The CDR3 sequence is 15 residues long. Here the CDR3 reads CASSFGLGITSEQFF. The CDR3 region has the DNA TGTGCCAGCAGCTTCGGCTTAGGCATTACATCTGAGCAGTTCTTC.

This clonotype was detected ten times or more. CDR3 sequence reads: CASRPGGTGQPQHF. The CDR3 nucleotides read TGTGCCAGCAGACCAGGGGGAACGGGTCAGCCCCAGCATTTT. The rearrangement uses TRBV28 and TRBJ1-5, with 7 nucleotides matching TRBD1. The germline V gene encodes CDR1 MDHEN and CDR2 SYDVKM. The CDR3 is 14 residues long. Germline trimming cut 6 bases from V and 6 bases from J; bases unmatched to any gene: 8.

The DNA for the CDR3 is TGTGCCAGCAGCTCGGGACCCCTGAGCAATCAGCCCCAGCATTTT. Encoded protein: CASSSGPLSNQPQHF. The chain uses TRBV11-2 and TRBJ1-5, with a weak D call TRBD1 (5 bases). CDR1 and CDR2 from the germline V gene are SGHAT and FQNNGV. The CDR3 sequence is 15 residues long. V was shortened by 4 bases and J by 1 base, with 11 bases between the two germline ends.

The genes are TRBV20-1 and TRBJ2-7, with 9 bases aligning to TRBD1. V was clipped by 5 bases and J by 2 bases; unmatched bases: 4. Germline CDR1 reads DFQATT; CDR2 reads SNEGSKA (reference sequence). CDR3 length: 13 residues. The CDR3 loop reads CSAGDRAAYEQYF. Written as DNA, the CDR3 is TGCAGTGCTGGGGACAGGGCGGCCTACGAGCAGTACTTC.

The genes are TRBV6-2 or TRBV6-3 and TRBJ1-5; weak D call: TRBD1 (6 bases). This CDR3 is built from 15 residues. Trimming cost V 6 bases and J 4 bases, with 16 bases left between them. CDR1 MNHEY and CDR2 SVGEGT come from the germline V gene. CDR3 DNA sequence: TGTGCCAGCAGCAAGGACAGTACGGTGAATCAGCCCCAGCATTTT. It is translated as CASSKDSTVNQPQHF.

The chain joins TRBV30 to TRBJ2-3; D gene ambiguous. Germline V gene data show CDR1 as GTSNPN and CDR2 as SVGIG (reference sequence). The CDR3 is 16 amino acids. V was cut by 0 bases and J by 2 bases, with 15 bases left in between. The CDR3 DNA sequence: TGTGCCTGGAGTGTACTGAGACCTCCGAACACAGATACGCAGTATTTT. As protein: CAWSVLRPPNTDTQYF.

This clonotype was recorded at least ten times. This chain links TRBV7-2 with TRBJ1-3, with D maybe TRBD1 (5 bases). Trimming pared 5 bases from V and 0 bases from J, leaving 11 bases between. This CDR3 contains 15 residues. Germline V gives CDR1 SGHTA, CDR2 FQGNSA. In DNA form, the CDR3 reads TGTGCCAGCAGCCCCCGACAGAGCTCTGGAAACACCATATATTTT. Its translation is CASSPRQSSGNTIYF.

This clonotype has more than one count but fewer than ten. CDR3 loop: CASSLAGASQETQYF. For the CDR3, the DNA is TGTGCCAGCAGCTTGGCGGGAGCTAGCCAAGAGACCCAGTACTTC. The chain employs TRBV5-6 and TRBJ2-5; possible D gene TRBD2, 6 bases. CDR1 and CDR2 (germline): SGHDT, YYEEEE. CDR3 length: 15 amino acids. V was shortened by 0 bases and J by 1 base, with 10 bases between the two germline ends.

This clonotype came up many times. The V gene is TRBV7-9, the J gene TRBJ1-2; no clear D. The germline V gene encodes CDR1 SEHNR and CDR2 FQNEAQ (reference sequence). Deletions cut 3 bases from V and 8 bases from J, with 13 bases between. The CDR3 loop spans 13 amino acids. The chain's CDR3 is CASSLSGRLGYTF. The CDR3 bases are TGTGCCAGCAGCTTGTCAGGACGTCTAGGCTACACCTTC.

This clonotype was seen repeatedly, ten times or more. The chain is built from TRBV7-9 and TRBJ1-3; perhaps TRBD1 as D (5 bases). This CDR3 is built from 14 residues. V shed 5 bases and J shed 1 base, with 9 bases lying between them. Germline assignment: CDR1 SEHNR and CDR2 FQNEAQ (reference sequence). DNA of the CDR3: TGTGCCAGCAGCCCCGAGGGGTCTGGAAACACCATATATTTT. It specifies CASSPEGSGNTIYF.

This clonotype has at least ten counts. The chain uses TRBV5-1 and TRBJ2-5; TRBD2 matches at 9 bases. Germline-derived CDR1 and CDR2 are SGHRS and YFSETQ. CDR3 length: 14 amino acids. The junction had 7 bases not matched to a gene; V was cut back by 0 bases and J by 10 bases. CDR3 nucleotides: TGCGCCAGCAGCTTGGATGGTAGCGGGAGATACCAGTACTTC. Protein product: CASSLDGSGRYQYF.

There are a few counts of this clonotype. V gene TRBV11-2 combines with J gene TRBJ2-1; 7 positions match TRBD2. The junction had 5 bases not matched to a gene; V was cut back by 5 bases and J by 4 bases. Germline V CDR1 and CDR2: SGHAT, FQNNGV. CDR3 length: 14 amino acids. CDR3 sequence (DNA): TGTGCCAGCAGCGGAGCGGGACCATACAATGAGCAGTTCTTC. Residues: CASSGAGPYNEQFF. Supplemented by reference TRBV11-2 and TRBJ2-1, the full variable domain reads EAGVAQSPRYKIIEKRQSVAFWCNPISGHATLYWYQQILGQGPKLLIQFQNNGVVDDSQLPKDRFSAERLKGVDSTLKIQPAKLEDSAVYLCASSGAGPYNEQFFGPGTRLTVL.

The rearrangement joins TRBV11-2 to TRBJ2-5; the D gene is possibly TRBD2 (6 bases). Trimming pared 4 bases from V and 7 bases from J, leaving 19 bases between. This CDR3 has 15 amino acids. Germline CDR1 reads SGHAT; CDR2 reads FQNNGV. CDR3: CASSSQRGGEGTQYF. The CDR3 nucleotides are TGTGCCAGCAGCTCCCAGAGGGGCGGGGAAGGGACCCAGTACTTC.

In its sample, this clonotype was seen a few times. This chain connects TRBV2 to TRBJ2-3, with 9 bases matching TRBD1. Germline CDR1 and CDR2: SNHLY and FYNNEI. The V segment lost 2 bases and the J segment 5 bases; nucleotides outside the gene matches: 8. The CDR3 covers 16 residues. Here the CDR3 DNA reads TGTGCCAGCAGTGAATTGGGACAGGGTGCTCGAGATACGCAGTATTTT. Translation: CASSELGQGARDTQYF.

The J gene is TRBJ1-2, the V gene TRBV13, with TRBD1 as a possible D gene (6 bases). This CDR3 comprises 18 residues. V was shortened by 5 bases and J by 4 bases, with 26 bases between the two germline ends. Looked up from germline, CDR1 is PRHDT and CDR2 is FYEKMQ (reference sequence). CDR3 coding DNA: TGTGCCAGCAGCCTCCCACCCGTACAGGGTAGCAGCGGCTATGGCTACACCTTC. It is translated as CASSLPPVQGSSGYGYTF.

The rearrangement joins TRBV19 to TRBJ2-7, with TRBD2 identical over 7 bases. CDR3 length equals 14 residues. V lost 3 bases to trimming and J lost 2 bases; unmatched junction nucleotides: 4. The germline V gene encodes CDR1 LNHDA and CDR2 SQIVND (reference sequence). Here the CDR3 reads CASSILAAPYEQYF. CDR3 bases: TGTGCCAGTAGTATTCTAGCGGCTCCCTACGAGCAGTACTTC.